This T cell receptor (beta chain) was recorded in a study of shared clonotypes between healthy human individuals. As for the study in general: Donors, aged 18 to 49, were a couple of women and a few men. Overall study results and limits: Limitation of the genetic and exposure-history diversity represented came from the few donors. It was the non-shared clonotypes that had lower generation probabilities than clonotypes shared by all four donors.

For each subset, genomic DNA was distributed in equal portions over several immunoSEQ plates. Repertoires were generated with immunoSEQ multiplex PCR, while TCRdb's copy carries only in-frame clones and drops some. Of hundreds of thousands of clones in the sample, 80% to 95% were seen once. The naive CD8 population came from CD45RO-negative cells selected for CCR7, without terminally differentiated effector memory CD45RA+ cells. On this clone: The antigen remains undetermined.

The V end was cut by 3 bases, the J end by 8 bases, with 11 bases between. The CDR3 sequence is 13 residues long. The germline V gene has CDR1 MGHRA and CDR2 YSYEKL. V usage is TRBV4-1 and J usage is TRBJ2-1; D is unclear. The TCR sequence derives from a man aged 25 to 45 in good health. The sample consisted of naive CD8+ T cells sorted from blood. CDR3 region: CASSQSVRDEQFF. CDR3 DNA sequence: TGCGCCAGCAGCCAGAGTGTACGGGATGAGCAGTTCTTC.